A single sample is the source of the 14 T cell receptor beta chains below, sequenced in a study of regulatory T cells in long-lasting Graves disease. Researchers made TCR beta libraries by using iRepertoire HTBI primers and running Arm-PCR on CDR3 regions. TCRdb reprocessed the multiplex PCR reads with MiXCR, giving one entry per CDR3 protein. Of nearly 350,000 distinct CDR3 sequences listed, around a fifth were seen once; the top ten hold 29%. The time point: persistent/refractory GD, antithyroid drugs over 5 years with positive TRAb. Preparation of the TCR library used RNA extracted from PBMCs. The input for sequencing was peripheral blood mononuclear cells (PBMCs), taken when the disease was refractory, from a patient treated with antithyroid drugs. All receptors derive from a female donor with Graves disease.

This clonotype was counted many times. The chain joins TRBV20-1 to TRBJ1-2; 7 bases are shared with TRBD1. The CDR3 length is 13 residues. CDR1 and CDR2 from the germline V gene are DFQATT and SNEGSKA (reference sequence). V shed 1 base, J shed 7 bases, and the junction held 6 bases outside the gene matches. The CDR3 coding sequence is TGCAGTGCTAGAGTTGACAGGGCTGCTGGCTACACCTTC. Protein product: CSARVDRAAGYTF.

Ten or more counts support this clonotype. This sequence joins TRBV10-2 and TRBJ1-1; D is ambiguous. Looked up from germline, CDR1 is WSHSY and CDR2 is SAAADI. V was pared by 6 bases and J by 1 base, with 12 bases between. This CDR3 spans 14 amino acids. The CDR3 DNA sequence: TGCGCCAGCAGGGGAGACGTGGGGAACACTGAAGCTTTCTTT. Residues: CASRGDVGNTEAFF.

This clonotype appeared many times. The chain combines TRBV10-3 with TRBJ2-5; D is unresolved. The CDR3 runs 14 residues. Trimming left V 0 bases short and J 2 bases short, with 7 bases between. Germline V gives CDR1 ENHRY, CDR2 SYGVKD. CDR3 amino acids: CAISESGRQETQYF. Here the CDR3 DNA reads TGTGCCATCAGTGAGTCGGGAAGACAAGAGACCCAGTACTTC.

This clonotype was found a few times. The rearrangement joins TRBV11-2 to TRBJ1-1, with D possibly matching TRBD1 (5 bases). The V and J ends lost 5 bases and 5 bases respectively, with 39 bases between them. Germline CDR1 is SGHAT and CDR2 is FQNNGV. This CDR3 spans 22 amino acids. CDR3 loop: CASSQPLSWLWVGTLPDTEAFF. CDR3 bases: TGTGCCAGCAGCCAACCGCTTAGTTGGCTATGGGTCGGGACCCTGCCGGATACTGAAGCTTTCTTT. The full variable domain, in which reference TRBV11-2 and TRBJ1-1 provide the parts outside the CDR3, is EAGVAQSPRYKIIEKRQSVAFWCNPISGHATLYWYQQILGQGPKLLIQFQNNGVVDDSQLPKDRFSAERLKGVDSTLKIQPAKLEDSAVYLCASSQPLSWLWVGTLPDTEAFFGQGTRLTVV.

This clonotype was observed many times. The chain combines TRBV6-5 with TRBJ1-1; 10 nucleotides match TRBD1. Germline CDR1 MNHEY, CDR2 SVGAGI. This CDR3 is built from 16 residues. V trimming: 2 bases; J trimming: 4 bases; junction bases outside the gene matches: 7. CDR3 sequence (DNA): TGTGCCAGCAGTTACGGGGACAGGGGATCGTCCACTGAAGCTTTCTTT. This codes for CASSYGDRGSSTEAFF.

The table lists this clonotype with many counts. This chain connects TRBV7-2 to TRBJ2-5, with D perhaps matching TRBD2 (6 bases). Germline-derived CDR1 and CDR2 are SGHTA and FQGNSA. There are 16 residues in the CDR3. V was pared by 5 bases and J by 0 bases, with 16 bases between. CDR3 loop: CASSPWDSPYQETQYF. The CDR3 DNA reads TGTGCCAGCAGCCCCTGGGACTCACCGTACCAAGAGACCCAGTACTTC.

This clonotype was recorded many times. The rearrangement uses TRBV20-1 and TRBJ2-5; D possibly uses TRBD1 or TRBD2 (5 bases each). CDR1 is DFQATT and CDR2 is SNEGSKA in the germline V gene (reference sequence). V was cut by 6 bases and J by 0 bases, with 11 bases left in between. This CDR3 has 13 amino acids. The CDR3 here is CSALGTDQETQYF. CDR3 DNA sequence: TGCAGTGCCCTAGGGACGGACCAAGAGACCCAGTACTTC.

The chain has TRBV5-6 and TRBJ2-7, with TRBD2 identical over 8 bases. The CDR3 sequence is 15 residues long. Germline V gene sequence: CDR1 SGHDT, CDR2 YYEEEE. Losses at the gene ends were 4 bases for V and 2 bases for J; bases not matched to a gene: 8. The CDR3 loop is CASSGLPAGAYEQYF. CDR3 sequence (DNA): TGTGCCAGCAGCGGGCTACCAGCGGGGGCCTACGAGCAGTACTTC.

CDR3 bases: TGTGCCAGCAGTGACGGGACTACCGCGCTCTCTGGGGCCAACGTCCTGACTTTC. As protein: CASSDGTTALSGANVLTF. The chain combines TRBV6-1 with TRBJ2-6, with 7 nucleotides matching TRBD2. The trim removed 3 bases at V and 0 bases at J, leaving 8 bases unmatched. CDR3 length: 18 residues. Germline V gene sequence: CDR1 MNHNS, CDR2 SASEGT.

This clonotype was recorded many times. This chain uses TRBV28 with TRBJ2-7, with unresolved D. The V and J ends lost 3 bases and 2 bases respectively, with 11 bases between them. This CDR3 region has 14 residues. Germline lookup yields CDR1 MDHEN and CDR2 SYDVKM. The CDR3 is CASSFNDLAYEQYF. CDR3 sequence (DNA): TGTGCCAGCAGTTTTAATGATTTAGCCTACGAGCAGTACTTC. The full variable domain, rest sourced from reference TRBV28 and TRBJ2-7, is DVKVTQSSRYLVKRTGEKVFLECVQDMDHENMFWYRQDPGLGLRLIYFSYDVKMKEKGDIPEGYSVSREKKERFSLILESASTNQTSMYLCASSFNDLAYEQYFGPGTRLTVT.

The rearrangement links TRBV7-9 to TRBJ1-1, with a weak D call TRBD1 (6 bases). The germline gives CDR1 SEHNR, CDR2 FQNEAQ (reference sequence). This CDR3 region has 17 residues. Trimming left V 1 base short and J 0 bases short, with 15 bases between. The CDR3 DNA sequence: TGTGCCAGCAGCTTAGGATCAAACAGGGAGCTGAACACTGAAGCTTTCTTT. It translates to CASSLGSNRELNTEAFF.

The rearrangement joins TRBV19 to TRBJ2-6; no clear D gene. Trimming cost V 5 bases and J 1 base, with 30 bases left between them. Germline V lookup: CDR1 LNHDA, CDR2 SQIVND (reference sequence). The CDR3 has 22 amino acids. CDR3 loop: CASSPKPGPIPHSLSGANVLTF. In DNA, the CDR3 is TGTGCCAGTAGTCCGAAACCTGGACCAATACCACATAGCTTGTCTGGGGCCAACGTCCTGACTTTC.

This clonotype was counted only a few times. The chain couples TRBV6-1 to TRBJ1-2; 8 nucleotides agree with TRBD1. The CDR3 extends over 16 amino acids. Germline V gene sequence: CDR1 MNHNS, CDR2 SASEGT. V lost 7 bases, J lost 9 bases, and 19 bases stayed unmatched. The chain's CDR3 is CASNPLGQGASVSYTF. CDR3 nucleotide sequence: TGTGCCAGCAACCCCCTGGGGCAGGGGGCAAGCGTCAGCTACACCTTC.

This CDR3 reads CASSLPTERRFYGYTF. The CDR3 nucleotides are TGTGCCAGCAGCCTTCCTACTGAGCGACGGTTCTATGGCTACACCTTC. The chain recombines TRBV12-3 or TRBV12-4 with TRBJ1-2; no definite D call. V lost 6 bases and J 4 bases, leaving 21 bases between the germline ends. The CDR3 is 16 residues long.